This T cell receptor beta chain was captured in a study of T cell changes during pregnancy in multiple sclerosis. Method: immunoSEQ multiplex PCR; TCRdb's copy keeps in-frame clones and lacks some. The data hold fewer than 25,000 clones, with 85% to 90% observed a single time. The sequence was obtained from a female donor with multiple sclerosis, enrolled in a pregnancy study. The input for sequencing was CD8+ T cells from peripheral blood mononuclear cells, taken in the first trimester of pregnancy.

The CDR3: CAISETSYSGDEQFF. CDR3 in DNA: TGTGCCATCAGTGAGACAAGTTACTCGGGGGATGAGCAGTTCTTC. The chain carries TRBV10-3 and TRBJ2-1, with a possible D match to TRBD2 (6 bases). With 2 bases removed from V and 8 bases from J, the gap between germline ends came to 16 bases. The CDR3 has 15 amino acids. Germline lookup yields CDR1 ENHRY and CDR2 SYGVKD.